The source of this TCR beta chain is a study of tumor and adjacent non-tumor tissue in lung cancer. TCRbeta libraries were built with three rounds of nested PCR, modified from ARM-PCR. TCRdb called the multiplex PCR reads again in MiXCR, with one record for every CDR3 protein. The sample lists around 74,000 distinct CDR3 sequences; around 70% were seen once. V was cut by 6 bases and J by 0 bases, with 9 bases left in between. The CDR3 sequence is 14 residues long. Germline CDR1 is LGHNT and CDR2 is FRNRAP. This sample's RNA came from whole unsorted tissue. What was sequenced was lung tumor tissue. The clonotype originates from a woman between 65 and 79 years old with non-small cell lung cancer. The chain carries TRBV12-5 and TRBJ2-1, with D unresolved. CDR3 nucleotide sequence: TGTGCTAGTGGAGGGCCGAACTCCTACAATGAGCAGTTCTTC. Residues: CASGGPNSYNEQFF.